This TCR beta chain emerged from a study of T cells after yellow fever vaccination. Study summary: When fractions had low cell numbers, they were prepared with SMART-Seq v4 Ultra Low Input.

Study findings and constraints: The booster saw the reappearance of most primary-vaccination clones (approximately 97% CD4, roughly 87% CD8). Although most clonotypes did not, a small share appeared in both CD4 and CD8 compartments. A faster peak, day 5 versus 15, was reached by the weaker secondary response.

The CDR3 consists of 16 residues. The V segment lost 0 bases and the J segment 7 bases; nucleotides outside the gene matches: 4. Germline V gene lookup returns CDR1 ENHRY and CDR2 SYGVKD. TCRdb recomputed calls from the 5' RACE reads with MiXCR, one row per CDR3 protein. This sample has around 160,000 distinct CDR3 sequences, with 6% to 7.5% found just once. In this sample, this clonotype turned up a few times. The antigen remains unidentified. The material sequenced was CD4+ T cells sorted from PBMCs, taken 4 to 5 days after the first yellow fever vaccination. The receptor comes from a man aged 18 to 35 who received the YFV17D yellow fever vaccine. The rearrangement joins TRBV10-3 to TRBJ2-1, with TRBD2 matching 12 bases. The CDR3 reads CAISESASGGANEQFF. In nucleotides, the CDR3 is TGTGCCATCAGTGAGTCGGCTAGCGGGGGGGCTAATGAGCAGTTCTTC.